What follows is one T cell receptor beta chain and its context. Its target is not known. This may be a read error: a much more frequent sequence differs by one nucleotide. Sequenced patients had shown CD8+CD57+ cell expansion by flow cytometry. The data are from a study of CD8+CD57+ T cells in acquired aplastic anemia. Background on the study: The study obtained an average of 3.2 ug of DNA from sorted CD4+ and CD8+ cells.

Profiling of TCR beta VDJ combinations and CDR3 sequences used genomic DNA as template. TCRdb re-called the reads through MiXCR, storing one row per CDR3 protein. The sample records 150,000 to 200,000 distinct CDR3 sequences, 48% being singletons. This CDR3 spans 13 amino acids. Per the germline V gene, CDR1 is SEHNR and CDR2 is FQNEAQ (reference sequence). Study-level points and caveats: Patients and controls were not found to differ significantly in CD8+ Simpson's diversity.

The V and J genes are TRBV7-9 and TRBJ2-5; D perhaps matches TRBD1 (5 bases). Source material: sorted CD4+, CD8+, or CD8+CD57+ T cells (not recorded which) from PBMCs. This receptor was identified in a human donor with aplastic anemia. CDR3 amino acids: CASSLAGAETRYF. The CDR3 coding sequence is TGTGCCAGCAGCTTAGCAGGGGCAGAGACCCGGTACTTC.